The entry below gives a single T cell receptor (beta chain) sequence along with its context. Its antigen is not known. PCR was performed a second time for about 7 to 11 cycles using a sample-barcoded 5' primer and a J-beta primer mix. One entry per CDR3 protein results from TCRdb running MiXCR on the 5' RACE reads. This sample has under 2,000,000 distinct CDR3 sequences, with just under 50% found just once. Germline CDR1 is LGHNA and CDR2 is YSLEER. V was cut by 4 bases and J by 9 bases, with 14 bases left in between. CDR3 length: 13 amino acids. This entry belongs to a study of blood T cells in healthy people across ages. Study conclusions and caveats: With age, beta diversity per million T cells declined roughly linearly, significantly by 30 to 40. Correlation between TCR beta diversity and naive T cell percentage was strong.

Sequences were obtained from blood. The chain joins TRBV4-3 to TRBJ2-3, with D perhaps matching TRBD2 (5 bases). The receptor's source is a woman in her forties in good health. The CDR3: CASSPSTGRTQYF. CDR3 coding DNA: TGCGCCAGCAGCCCATCCACGGGGAGAACGCAGTATTTT.